The next 27 T cell receptor beta chains were all read from a single sample in a study of graft-versus-host responses after intestinal transplantation. Method: immunoSEQ multiplex PCR; TCRdb's copy keeps in-frame clones and lacks some. The data show about 21,000 clones, 40% to 45% seen once. The authors combined 200,000 CFSE-labeled responder cells with 200,000 irradiated, violet-dye-labeled stimulator cells in plates. This material consisted of alloreactive CD8+ T cells from a mixed lymphocyte reaction culture, taken before intestinal transplant. Subset meaning: CFSE-low proliferating T cells sorted from roughly six-day pre-transplant mixed lymphocyte reaction (GvH or HvG direction). The receptors stem from a human patient who received an intestinal transplant.

This clone was seen more than once but under ten times. The V call is TRBV28, the J call TRBJ2-4; no reliable D call. The CDR3 sequence is 14 residues long. The V end lost 7 bases, the J end lost 5 bases, and 15 bases lay between the germline ends. Germline assignment: CDR1 MDHEN and CDR2 SYDVKM. The CDR3 DNA reads TGTGCCAGCATGTCTCTCGGGTTTCAAAACATTCAGTACTTC. It codes for CASMSLGFQNIQYF.

A few counts support this clone. This chain uses TRBV7-9 with TRBJ2-1; unclear D gene. Deletions cut 0 bases from V and 10 bases from J, with 10 bases between. This CDR3 has 13 residues. CDR1 SEHNR and CDR2 FQNEAQ come from the germline V gene (reference sequence). The CDR3 protein is CASSLAGVGEQFF. CDR3 bases: TGTGCCAGCAGCTTAGCAGGTGTTGGCGAGCAGTTCTTC.

This clone is labeled medium-sized. The chain has TRBV19 and TRBJ2-7, with 10 bases lining up with TRBD1. CDR1 and CDR2 from the germline V gene are LNHDA and SQIVND (reference sequence). This CDR3 is built from 16 residues. Trimming at V came to 1 base and at J to 2 bases, leaving 5 bases not matched to a gene. The CDR3 bases are TGTGCCAGTAGTATAGTGGGCGGACAGGGGGCCTACGAGCAGTACTTC. This gives the protein CASSIVGGQGAYEQYF.

The chain recombines TRBV5-6 with TRBJ1-5; D gene ambiguous. There are 12 residues in the CDR3. Germline CDR1 and CDR2: SGHDT and YYEEEE. V lost 2 bases to trimming and J lost 5 bases, with 5 bases between them. The CDR3 sequence: CASSFGDQPQHF. CDR3 nucleotide sequence: TGTGCCAGCAGCTTTGGGGATCAGCCCCAGCATTTT. The entire variable domain, with the rest obtained from reference TRBV5-6 and TRBJ1-5, is as follows: DAGVTQSPTHLIKTRGQQVTLRCSPKSGHDTVSWYQQALGQGPQFIFQYYEEEERQRGNFPDRFSGHQFPNYSSELNVNALLLGDSALYLCASSFGDQPQHFGDGTRLSIL.

This clone has just a few counts. The chain carries TRBV2 and TRBJ1-3; possibly TRBD1 for D (5 bases). Germline values: CDR1 SNHLY, CDR2 FYNNEI. Trimming took off 6 bases at V and 0 bases at J, with 15 bases between the two ends. The CDR3 loop spans 16 amino acids. The CDR3: CASSPELRGSGNTIYF. The CDR3 bases are TGTGCCAGCAGCCCAGAATTAAGGGGCTCTGGAAACACCATATATTTT.

This clone occurred a few times. The CDR3 DNA is TGTGCCAGCAGCAAAAGCCCTAGCGGGCTATACGAGCAGTACTTC. This sequence encodes CASSKSPSGLYEQYF. The V call is TRBV14, the J call TRBJ2-7, with 8 bases lining up with TRBD2. The CDR3 covers 15 residues. Germline CDR1 SGHDN, CDR2 FVKESK. Unmatched junction bases numbered 10, after V lost 5 bases and J lost 4 bases.

Judged by abundance, this clone is medium-sized. The rearrangement joins TRBV21-1 to TRBJ1-4. TRBV21-1 is tagged as a pseudogene. There are 14 residues in the CDR3. The CDR3: CASSKRIKALRSFF. DNA for the CDR3: TGTGCCAGCAGCAAAAGGATCAAGGCTCTAAGGTCGTTTTTT.

Comments on this clone: One end of the junction fails to match germline, which may point to a read error. This chain connects TRBV19 to TRBJ2-5; TRBD2 matches 9 bases. The CDR3 length is 16 residues. Per germline, CDR1 LNHDA and CDR2 SQIVND (reference sequence). In DNA form, the CDR3 reads TGCCGGTGGGCTTGCCGAGCGGGAGGAGGGCAAGAGACCCAGTACTTC. Protein sequence: CRWACRAGGGQETQYF.

This clone is medium-sized in the sample. This chain links TRBV19 with TRBJ1-5, with 7 positions matching TRBD1. The CDR3 consists of 13 residues. Looked up from germline, CDR1 is LNHDA and CDR2 is SQIVND (reference sequence). Trimming took 5 bases from V and 3 from J; bases not matched to a gene: 1. The CDR3 sequence is CASSGTVNQPQHF. For the CDR3, the DNA is TGTGCCAGTAGTGGGACAGTCAATCAGCCCCAGCATTTT.

By sample fraction, this clone is medium-sized. This chain uses TRBV9 with TRBJ2-2; the D is unclear. Trimming shortened V by 6 bases and J by 2 bases, and 17 bases separated the two germline ends. Germline CDR1 reads SGDLS; CDR2 reads YYNGEE. The CDR3 spans 16 residues. Here the CDR3 reads CASTKFGQPNTGELFF. The CDR3 nucleotides read TGTGCCAGCACCAAGTTCGGGCAGCCCAACACCGGGGAGCTGTTTTTT.

The chain has TRBV5-3 and TRBJ1-5; D is undetermined. Being an ORF, TRBV5-3 has a function that is uncertain. This CDR3 contains 19 residues. The V and J ends lost 4 bases and 0 bases respectively, with 23 bases between them. As DNA, the CDR3 is TGTGCCAGAAGCCAGGATCTTGGGGTGGGAGACCATAGCAATCAGCCCCAGCATTTT. Its translation: CARSQDLGVGDHSNQPQHF.

The rearrangement uses TRBV6-5 and TRBJ1-1; TRBD1 aligns across 9 bases. Germline loops: CDR1 MNHEY, CDR2 SVGAGI. The CDR3 is 14 amino acids. J was trimmed by 5 bases and V by 4 bases; bases with no gene match: 5. The DNA of the CDR3 is TGTGCCAGCAGTTTGGGGACAGGGAGAACTGAAGCTTTCTTT. Protein: CASSLGTGRTEAFF.

This clone was detected a few times. Without the conserved terminal phenylalanine or tryptophan, this CDR3 likely stems from a read error. The CDR3 loop reads CASSLNRLTSYEQYL. The CDR3 DNA reads as TGTGCCAGCAGCTTGAATAGGTTAACCTCCTACGAGCAGTACCTC. This sequence joins TRBV5-7 and TRBJ2-7; D is unresolved. TRBV5-7 falls under the ORF class, with uncertain function. V was pared by 1 base and J by 0 bases, with 11 bases between. The CDR3 runs to 15 residues.

The chain joins TRBV7-1 to TRBJ1-2; TRBD1 matches at 8 bases. TRBV7-1 is classed as an ORF, of uncertain function. The CDR3 extends over 15 amino acids. Germline trimming cut 4 bases from V and 7 bases from J; bases unmatched to any gene: 11. CDR3 nucleotides: TGTGCCAGCAGCTTAAGCCGGACAGGGATTGGTGGCTACACCTTC. It codes for CASSLSRTGIGGYTF.

The rearrangement joins TRBV2 to TRBJ2-2; D remains ambiguous. This CDR3 contains 15 residues. V lost 6 bases to trimming and J lost 2 bases, with 13 bases between them. From germline, CDR1 is SNHLY and CDR2 FYNNEI. CDR3 bases: TGTGCCAGCAGGGACCACAGAGAAAACACCGGGGAGCTGTTTTTT. As protein: CASRDHRENTGELFF.

The chain couples TRBV5-1 to TRBJ2-7; D uncertain. The CDR3 loop spans 14 amino acids. In germline, CDR1 is SGHRS, CDR2 YFSETQ. V was clipped by 1 base and J by 2 bases, with 10 bases between them. The CDR3 here is CASSLTVAPYEQYF. In DNA, the CDR3 is TGCGCCAGCAGCTTGACAGTAGCTCCCTACGAGCAGTACTTC.

This clone has a handful of counts. J is TRBJ2-1 and V is TRBV5-4; 7 bases are shared with TRBD1. CDR1 and CDR2 (germline): SGHNT, YYREEE (reference sequence). This CDR3 has 15 residues. The V segment lost 5 bases and the J segment 0 bases; nucleotides outside the gene matches: 5. CDR3 DNA sequence: TGTGCCAGCAGTCGACAGGGACGCTCCTACAATGAGCAGTTCTTC. Translation gives CASSRQGRSYNEQFF.

The V gene is TRBV14, the J gene TRBJ2-5, with 12 bases matching TRBD2. The CDR3 is made up of 14 amino acids. The germline CDR1 and CDR2 sequences are SGHDN and FVKESK. Trimming removed 4 bases from V and 4 bases from J; junction bases left unmatched: 1. The CDR3 bases are TGTGCCAGCAGCCCGGGACTAGCGGGAGAGACCCAGTACTTC. It is translated as CASSPGLAGETQYF.

This clone was counted only a few times. The V call is TRBV6-5, the J call TRBJ2-5; D unclear. Germline values: CDR1 MNHEY, CDR2 SVGAGI. The length of the CDR3 is 11 residues. The ends were cut back, 1 base at V and 5 bases at J, with 2 bases in the middle. DNA of the CDR3: TGTGCCAGCAGTTACTACGAGACCCAGTACTTC. Protein: CASSYYETQYF.

This chain uses TRBV21-1 with TRBJ2-3; the DNA was not compared with TRBD2, the D call given in the table. TRBV21-1 is recorded as a pseudogene. The CDR3 runs 18 residues. The CDR3 is CASSSLAGPRGSTDTQYF. The CDR3 coding sequence is TGTGCCAGCAGCAGCCTAGCGGGACCGCGGGGTAGCACAGATACGCAGTATTTT.

The chain uses TRBV6-9 and TRBJ1-2; tentatively, D is TRBD1 (6 bases). From germline, CDR1 is MNHGY and CDR2 SVAAGI. V lost 5 bases to trimming and J lost 0 bases, with 13 bases between them. The length of the CDR3 is 15 residues. This CDR3 is CASSAFRGTNYGYTF. The CDR3, as DNA: TGTGCCAGCAGTGCGTTCAGGGGAACTAACTATGGCTACACCTTC.

This clone was counted only a few times. The chain links TRBV6-1 to TRBJ2-7; D is perhaps TRBD2 (6 bases). The ends were cut back, 6 bases at V and 2 bases at J, with 17 bases in the middle. This CDR3 has 15 amino acids. Per the germline V gene, CDR1 is MNHNS and CDR2 is SASEGT. The CDR3 loop is CASRKTGTPPYEQYF. The CDR3 coding sequence is TGTGCCAGCAGAAAAACCGGGACTCCCCCCTACGAGCAGTACTTC.

This sequence joins TRBV18 and TRBJ1-5, with no clear D. Germline CDR1 is KGHSH and CDR2 is LQKENI. The CDR3 runs 13 residues. The V end was cut by 0 bases, the J end by 7 bases, with 7 bases between. The CDR3 DNA is TGTGCCAGCTCACCACCCTCCAACCAGCCCCAGCATTTT. Residues: CASSPPSNQPQHF.

The gene calls are TRBV5-6 and TRBJ2-1; D is uncertain. V was trimmed by 0 bases and J by 9 bases, leaving 13 bases between them. From germline, CDR1 is SGHDT and CDR2 YYEEEE. This CDR3 has 14 residues. CDR3 nucleotides: TGTGCCAGCAGCTTGGGAGTAGGGCTCAGTGAGCAGTTCTTC. Protein: CASSLGVGLSEQFF.

This chain uses TRBV7-3 with TRBJ2-7, with 7 bases aligning to TRBD2. The V gene end was trimmed by 2 bases and the J gene end by 7 bases; junction bases not matched to a gene: 14. The CDR3 is made up of 16 amino acids. Germline assignment: CDR1 SGHTA and CDR2 FQGTGA. CDR3 coding DNA: TGTGCCAGCAGCTTAGTTGGTGGGAGGGCCCTGGGAGAGCAGTACTTC. This encodes CASSLVGGRALGEQYF. Full variable domain (rest looked up from reference TRBV7-3 and TRBJ2-7): GAGVSQTPSNKVTEKGKYVELRCDPISGHTALYWYRQSLGQGPEFLIYFQGTGAADDSGLPNDRFFAVRPEGSVSTLKIQRTERGDSAVYLCASSLVGGRALGEQYFGPGTRLTVT.

The chain is built from TRBV11-2 and TRBJ2-5; D uncertain. V dropped 2 bases and J dropped 7 bases, with 11 bases sitting between them. Per germline, CDR1 SGHAT and CDR2 FQNNGV. This CDR3 is built from 13 residues. The CDR3 DNA follows: TGTGCCAGCAGCTTAAGCCCCTTAGGGACCCAGTACTTC. Encoded protein: CASSLSPLGTQYF.

V usage is TRBV5-1 and J usage is TRBJ2-7, with TRBD1 identical over 8 bases. The CDR3 is 14 amino acids. Germline V CDR1 and CDR2: SGHRS, YFSETQ. V was clipped by 1 base and J by 6 bases; unmatched bases: 6. The CDR3 region is CASSLIQGAIEQYF. DNA for the CDR3: TGCGCCAGCAGCTTGATCCAGGGGGCCATCGAGCAGTACTTC.